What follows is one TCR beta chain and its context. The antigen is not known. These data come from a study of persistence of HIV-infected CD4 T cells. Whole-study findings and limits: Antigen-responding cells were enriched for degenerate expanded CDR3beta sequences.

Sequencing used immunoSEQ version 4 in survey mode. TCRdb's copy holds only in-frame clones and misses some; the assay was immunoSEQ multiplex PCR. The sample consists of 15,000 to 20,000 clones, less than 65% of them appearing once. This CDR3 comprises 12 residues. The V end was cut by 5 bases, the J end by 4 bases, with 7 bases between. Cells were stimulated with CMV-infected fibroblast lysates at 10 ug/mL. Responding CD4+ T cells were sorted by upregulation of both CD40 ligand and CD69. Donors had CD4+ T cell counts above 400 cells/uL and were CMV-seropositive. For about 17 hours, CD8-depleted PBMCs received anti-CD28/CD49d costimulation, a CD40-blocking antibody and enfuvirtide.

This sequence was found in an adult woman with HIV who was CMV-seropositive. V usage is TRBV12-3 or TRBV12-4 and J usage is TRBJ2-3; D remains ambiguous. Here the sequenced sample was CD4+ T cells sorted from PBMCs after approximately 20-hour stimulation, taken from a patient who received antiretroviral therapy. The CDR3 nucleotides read TGTGCCAGCAGTGCATCCCCAGATACGCAGTATTTT. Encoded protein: CASSASPDTQYF.